Listed here are 3 T cell receptor beta chains from one sample, sequenced in a study of T cells in Graves' hyperthyroidism and ophthalmopathy. The investigators amplified TCR beta CDR3 regions from RNA transcripts. Carried out on the TCR CDR3, a first-round RT-PCR used the HTBI primer set. Via MiXCR, TCRdb re-called the multiplex PCR reads, giving one row per CDR3 protein. The data show 500,000 or so distinct CDR3 sequences, 15% to 20% seen once. The sequenced material came from blood. The receptors were sampled from a young woman with Graves' ophthalmopathy.

The V gene is TRBV29-1, the J gene TRBJ1-2; 7 bases line up with TRBD1. Trimming took 4 bases from V and 8 from J; bases not matched to a gene: 13. CDR3 length: 14 amino acids. Looked up from germline, CDR1 is SQVTM and CDR2 is ANQGSEA. The CDR3: CSVARTGSREGYTF. For the CDR3, the DNA is TGCAGCGTTGCCAGGACAGGTAGTCGGGAGGGCTACACCTTC.

This clonotype was counted ten times or more. The DNA for the CDR3 is TGTGCCAGCAGCTTACCCCAGGGGGCCAACAATGAGCAGTTCTTC. Its protein is CASSLPQGANNEQFF. This chain links TRBV7-6 with TRBJ2-1; the match to TRBD1 covers 8 bases. Germline CDR1 and CDR2: SGHVS and FNYEAQ. V was clipped by 2 bases and J by 5 bases; unmatched bases: 5. This CDR3 has 15 amino acids.

This clonotype was observed many times. V gene TRBV20-1 combines with J gene TRBJ1-2, with a tentative D call TRBD1 (5 bases). The CDR3 loop spans 11 amino acids. V was clipped by 8 bases and J by 7 bases, with 14 bases between them. CDR1 DFQATT and CDR2 SNEGSKA come from the germline V gene (reference sequence). The CDR3 DNA is TGCAGTACGTCAGGGTTTGGTGGCTACACCTTC. Its translation: CSTSGFGGYTF.